This T cell receptor (beta chain) was documented in a study of cytomegalovirus exposure and HLA in healthy donors. PCR used 60 Vbeta primers and 13 Jbeta primers. Here immunoSEQ multiplex PCR was the method, and the copy in TCRdb shows in-frame clones only, minus some. The sample lists 140,000 to 150,000 clones; about three quarters were seen once. The CDR3 contains 14 residues. Germline loops: CDR1 MNHEY, CDR2 SVGAGI. The V gene lost 0 bases and the J gene lost 6 bases, with 8 bases spanning the gap. The TCR comes from a male donor in good health and CMV-seronegative. The sample taken for sequencing was PBMCs. This chain connects TRBV6-5 to TRBJ2-2; a possible D gene is TRBD1 (5 bases). CDR3 residues: CASSYSIGAGELFF. In DNA, the CDR3 is TGTGCCAGCAGTTACTCGATAGGGGCCGGGGAGCTGTTTTTT.